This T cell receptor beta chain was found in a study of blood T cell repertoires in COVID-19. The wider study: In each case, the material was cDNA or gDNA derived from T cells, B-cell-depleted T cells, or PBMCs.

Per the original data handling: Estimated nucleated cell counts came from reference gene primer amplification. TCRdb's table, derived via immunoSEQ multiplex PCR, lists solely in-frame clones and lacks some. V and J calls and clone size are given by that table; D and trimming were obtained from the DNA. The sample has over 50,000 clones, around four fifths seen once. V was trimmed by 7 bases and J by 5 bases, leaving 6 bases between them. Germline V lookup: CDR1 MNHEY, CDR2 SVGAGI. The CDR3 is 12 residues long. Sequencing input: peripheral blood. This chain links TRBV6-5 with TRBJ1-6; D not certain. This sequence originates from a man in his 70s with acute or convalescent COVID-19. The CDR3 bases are TGTGCCAGCAACAGTGATAATTCACCCCTCCACTTT. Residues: CASNSDNSPLHF.